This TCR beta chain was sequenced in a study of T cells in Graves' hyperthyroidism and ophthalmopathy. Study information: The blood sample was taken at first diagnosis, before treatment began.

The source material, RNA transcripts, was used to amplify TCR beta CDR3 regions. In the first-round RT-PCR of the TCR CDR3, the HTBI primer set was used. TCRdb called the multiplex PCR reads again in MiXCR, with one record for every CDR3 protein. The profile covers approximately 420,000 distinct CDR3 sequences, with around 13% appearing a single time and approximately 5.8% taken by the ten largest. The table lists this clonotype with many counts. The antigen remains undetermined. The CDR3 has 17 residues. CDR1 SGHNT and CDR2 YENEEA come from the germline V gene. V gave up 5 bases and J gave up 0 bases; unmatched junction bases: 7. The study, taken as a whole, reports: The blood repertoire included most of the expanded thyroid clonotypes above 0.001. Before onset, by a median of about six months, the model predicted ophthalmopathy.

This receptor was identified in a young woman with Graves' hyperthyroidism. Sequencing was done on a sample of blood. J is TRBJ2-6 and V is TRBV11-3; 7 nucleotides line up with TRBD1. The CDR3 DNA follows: TGTGCCAGCAGCCCGACAGGGTTCAACTCTGGGGCCAACGTCCTGACTTTC. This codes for CASSPTGFNSGANVLTF.